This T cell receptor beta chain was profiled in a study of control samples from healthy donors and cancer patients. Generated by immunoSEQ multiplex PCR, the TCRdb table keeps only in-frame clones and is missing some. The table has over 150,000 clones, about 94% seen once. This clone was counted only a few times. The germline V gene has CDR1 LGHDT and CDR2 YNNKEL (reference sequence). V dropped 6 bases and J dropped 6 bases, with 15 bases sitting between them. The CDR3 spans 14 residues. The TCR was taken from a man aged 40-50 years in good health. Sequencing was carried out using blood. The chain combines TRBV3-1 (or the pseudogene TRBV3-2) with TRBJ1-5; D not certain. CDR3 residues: CASRQRGSGQPQHF. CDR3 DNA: TGTGCCAGCAGACAACGGGGTTCAGGTCAGCCCCAGCATTTT.